This T cell receptor beta chain appears in the sequencing data of a study of OX40 agonist ivuxolimab in advanced cancers. Study-wide context: Intravenous ivuxolimab at 0.01 to 10 mg/kg was given to patients every 2 weeks. Study observations and caveats: Expanded clones tended on average to be more numerous among CD8+ T cells than CD4+.

This CDR3 is built from 14 residues. Germline assignment: CDR1 KGHSH and CDR2 LQKENI. Trimming pared 1 base from V and 2 bases from J, leaving 9 bases between. About this clone: Its antigen is not known. The sample carries other DNA sequences with the same CDR3.

Sequencing used immunoSEQ multiplex PCR; TCRdb keeps in-frame clones, though not all of them. The sample consists of about 100,000 clones, less than 95% of them appearing once. The starting material was CD4+ or CD8+ T cells sorted from blood, obtained in a trial of the OX40 agonist ivuxolimab. The chain combines TRBV18 with TRBJ2-7; D gene uncertain. The clonotype originates from an adult with an advanced solid tumor such as melanoma, head and neck, liver or kidney cancer. In nucleotides, the CDR3 is TGTGCCAGCTCACCACGGCGGACCGCCTACGAGCAGTACTTC. Protein product: CASSPRRTAYEQYF.